This T cell receptor (beta chain) was recorded in a study of beta chain features in type 1 diabetes. Study information: Patients did not differ from healthy donors in age, gender or cell yield. Whole-study findings and limits: TCRB CDR3 length was moderately but significantly reduced in all four CD4+ subsets of Type 1 diabetes patients. cDNA-based sequencing might over-represent cells highly expressing TCR.

The CDR3 is made up of 15 amino acids. CDR1 is SGHTA and CDR2 is FQGNSA in the germline V gene. V was shortened by 5 bases and J by 8 bases, with 18 bases between the two germline ends. Reverse transcribing all isolated RNA meant expressed TCRB transcripts were sequenced. Assay: immunoSEQ multiplex PCR; the TCRdb copy retains only in-frame clones and omits some. Of approximately 250,000 clones in the sample, more than 15% are singletons; the top ten hold more than 0.075%. Regarding this clone: As yet, its antigen is unknown.

This receptor was identified in a man younger than 40 with type 1 diabetes. The sequenced material came from naive CD4+ T cells from blood. The chain joins TRBV7-2 to TRBJ1-4; tentatively, D is TRBD1 (6 bases). The CDR3 DNA is TGTGCCAGCAGCCCCGACCAGGGGTTAATGGAAAAACTGTTTTTT. This encodes CASSPDQGLMEKLFF.